The 6 T cell receptor beta chains below come from one sample, sequenced in a study of T cell responses to AZD1222 COVID-19 vaccine. Libraries were prepared by immunoSEQ multiplex PCR; TCRdb keeps only in-frame clonotypes and omits some of them. This sample has roughly 150,000 clones, with around four fifths found just once. The starting material was peripheral blood, obtained on day 0 of AZD1222 vaccination. Receptors originate from an adult in good health.

CDR3 loop: CASSLEFLNYEQYF. The CDR3 DNA reads as TGCGCCAGCAGCTTGGAATTCCTAAACTACGAGCAGTACTTC. This chain connects TRBV5-1 to TRBJ2-7, with D unclear. Germline CDR1 SGHRS, CDR2 YFSETQ. The CDR3 runs to 14 residues. The V gene lost 0 bases and the J gene lost 3 bases, with 10 bases spanning the gap. The full variable domain, its missing parts supplied by reference TRBV5-1 and TRBJ2-7, is KAGVTQTPRYLIKTRGQQVTLSCSPISGHRSVSWYQQTPGQGLQFLFEYFSETQRNKGNFPGRFSGRQFSNSRSEMNVSTLELGDSALYLCASSLEFLNYEQYFGPGTRLTVT.

A single count supports this clone. The chain employs TRBV20-1 and TRBJ1-1, with a weak D call TRBD1 (5 bases). The CDR3 loop spans 11 amino acids. Germline CDR1 is DFQATT and CDR2 is SNEGSKA (reference sequence). The CDR3 DNA follows: TGCAGCGCGTTAAGGGGCACTGAAGCTTTCTTT. Protein product: CSALRGTEAFF.

The chain employs TRBV2 and TRBJ2-2, with D tentatively TRBD1 (6 bases). The V end lost 6 bases, the J end lost 3 bases, and 14 bases lay between the germline ends. Looked up from germline, CDR1 is SNHLY and CDR2 is FYNNEI. This CDR3 is 15 amino acids long. This CDR3 is CASRDGTPYTGELFF. CDR3 DNA sequence: TGTGCCAGCAGGGACGGGACACCATACACCGGGGAGCTGTTTTTT.

This clone was observed a single time. V is TRBV10-3 and J is TRBJ2-7; no firm D call. The CDR3 spans 11 residues. Germline CDR1 ENHRY, CDR2 SYGVKD. Trimming pared 2 bases from V and 4 bases from J, leaving 3 bases between. The CDR3 reads CAISEGYEQYF. In DNA, the CDR3 is TGTGCCATCAGTGAGGGATACGAGCAGTACTTC.

The J gene is TRBJ2-6, the V gene TRBV19, with D perhaps TRBD2 (5 bases). The CDR3 is made up of 17 amino acids. Trimming took off 3 bases at V and 1 base at J, with 13 bases between the two ends. The germline V gene encodes CDR1 LNHDA and CDR2 SQIVND (reference sequence). In DNA form, the CDR3 reads TGTGCCAGTAGTATGAGGACTTGGGGTTCTGGGGCCAACGTCCTGACTTTC. This sequence encodes CASSMRTWGSGANVLTF.

This clone was observed a handful of times. The chain uses TRBV7-3 and TRBJ2-5, with D unresolved. Looked up from germline, CDR1 is SGHTA and CDR2 is FQGTGA. V was pared by 2 bases and J by 0 bases, with 4 bases between. CDR3 length equals 13 residues. The CDR3 protein is CASSLSHQETQYF. In DNA, the CDR3 is TGTGCCAGCAGCTTATCTCACCAAGAGACCCAGTACTTC.